This TCR beta chain is from a study of human T cells and chemical hapten exposure. Study findings and constraints: With alopecia, donors may have immune responses unlike healthy people's.

Time point reported: pre-sensitization, week 0. Treatment: therapeutic diphenylcyclopropenone sensitization with weekly scalp DPC. The total RNA was obtained from whole blood that was not fractionated. Points on this clonotype: Its antigen is as yet unknown.

MiXCR, run by TCRdb on the RACE reads, gives a single entry per CDR3 protein. The sample holds 56,000 or so distinct CDR3 sequences, 9.5% to 10% seen once. In germline, CDR1 is LGHNA, CDR2 YNFKEQ. V was cut by 4 bases and J by 5 bases, with 17 bases left in between. This CDR3 is 15 amino acids long. V gene TRBV4-2 combines with J gene TRBJ1-1, with TRBD1 as a possible D gene (6 bases). The receptor's source is a woman in her thirties with alopecia areata. Some clones in this sample may be carry-over from other donors' samples. The sample in question was whole blood, obtained in connection with sensitization to the hapten diphenylcyclopropenone (DPC). CDR3 amino acids: CASSLLVGGRTEAFF. CDR3 nucleotides: TGTGCCAGCAGCCTTCTGGTAGGGGGGCGAACTGAAGCTTTCTTT.